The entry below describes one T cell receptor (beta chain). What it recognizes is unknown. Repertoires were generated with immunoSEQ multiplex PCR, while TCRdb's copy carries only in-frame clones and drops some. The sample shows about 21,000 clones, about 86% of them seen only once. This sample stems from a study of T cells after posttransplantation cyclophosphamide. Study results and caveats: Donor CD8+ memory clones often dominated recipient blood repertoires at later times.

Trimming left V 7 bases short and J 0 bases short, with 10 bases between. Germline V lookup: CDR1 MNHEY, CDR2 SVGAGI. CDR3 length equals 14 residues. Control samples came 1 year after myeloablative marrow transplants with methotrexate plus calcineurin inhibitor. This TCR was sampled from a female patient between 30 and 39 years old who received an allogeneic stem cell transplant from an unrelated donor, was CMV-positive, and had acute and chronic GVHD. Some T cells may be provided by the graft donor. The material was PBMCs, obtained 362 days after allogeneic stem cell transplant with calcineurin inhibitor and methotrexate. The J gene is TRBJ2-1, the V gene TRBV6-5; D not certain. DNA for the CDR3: TGTGCCAGCAAGAGCGTGGGCTCCTACAATGAGCAGTTCTTC. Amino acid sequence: CASKSVGSYNEQFF.